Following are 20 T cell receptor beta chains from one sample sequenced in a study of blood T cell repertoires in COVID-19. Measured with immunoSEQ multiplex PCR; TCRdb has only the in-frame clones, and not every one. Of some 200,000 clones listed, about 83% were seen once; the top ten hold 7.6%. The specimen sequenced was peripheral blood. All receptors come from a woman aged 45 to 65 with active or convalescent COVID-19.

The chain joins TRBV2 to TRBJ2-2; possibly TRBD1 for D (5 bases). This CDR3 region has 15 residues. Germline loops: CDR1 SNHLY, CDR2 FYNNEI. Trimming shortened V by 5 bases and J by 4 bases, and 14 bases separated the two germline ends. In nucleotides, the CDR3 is TGTGCCAGCAGTCTCTCGACAGTCTCCACCGGGGAGCTGTTTTTT. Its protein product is CASSLSTVSTGELFF.

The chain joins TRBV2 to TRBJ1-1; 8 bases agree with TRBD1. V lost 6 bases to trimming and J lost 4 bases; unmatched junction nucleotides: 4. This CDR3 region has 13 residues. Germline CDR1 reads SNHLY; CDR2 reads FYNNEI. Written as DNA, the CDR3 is TGTGCCAGCAGAGACAGGGGAGTCACTGAAGCTTTCTTT. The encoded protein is CASRDRGVTEAFF.

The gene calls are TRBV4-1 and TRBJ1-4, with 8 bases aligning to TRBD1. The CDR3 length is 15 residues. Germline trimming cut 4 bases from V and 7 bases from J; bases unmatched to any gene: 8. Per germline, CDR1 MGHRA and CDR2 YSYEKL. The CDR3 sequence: CASSPGDRQTEKLFF. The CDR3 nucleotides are TGCGCCAGCAGCCCTGGGGACAGGCAGACTGAAAAACTGTTTTTT.

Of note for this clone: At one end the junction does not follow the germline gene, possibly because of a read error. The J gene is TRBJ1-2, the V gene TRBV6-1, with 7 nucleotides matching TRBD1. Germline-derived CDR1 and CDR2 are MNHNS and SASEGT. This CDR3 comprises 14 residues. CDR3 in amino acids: CASSEDREWNGYTF. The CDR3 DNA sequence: TGTGCCAGCAGCGAAGACAGGGAATGGAATGGCTACACCTTC.

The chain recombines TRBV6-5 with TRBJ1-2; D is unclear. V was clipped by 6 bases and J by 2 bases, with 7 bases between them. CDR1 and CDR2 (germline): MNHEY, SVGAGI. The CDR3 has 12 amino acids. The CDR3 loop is CASSQANYGYTF. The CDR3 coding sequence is TGTGCCAGCAGCCAGGCGAACTATGGCTACACCTTC.

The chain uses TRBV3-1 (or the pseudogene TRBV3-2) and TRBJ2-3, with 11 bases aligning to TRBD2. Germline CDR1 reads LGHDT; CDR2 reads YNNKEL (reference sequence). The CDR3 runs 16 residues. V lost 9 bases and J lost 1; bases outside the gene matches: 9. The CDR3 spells CASSGRLAGRTDTQYF. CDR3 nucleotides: TGTGCCAGTTCGGGGAGACTAGCGGGGCGCACAGATACGCAGTATTTT.

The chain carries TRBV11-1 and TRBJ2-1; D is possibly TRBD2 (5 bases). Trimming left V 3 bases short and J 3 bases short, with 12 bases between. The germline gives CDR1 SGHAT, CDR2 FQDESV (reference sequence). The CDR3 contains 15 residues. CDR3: CASSLGSGNYNEQFF. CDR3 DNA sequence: TGTGCCAGCAGCTTGGGGTCGGGAAACTACAATGAGCAGTTCTTC.

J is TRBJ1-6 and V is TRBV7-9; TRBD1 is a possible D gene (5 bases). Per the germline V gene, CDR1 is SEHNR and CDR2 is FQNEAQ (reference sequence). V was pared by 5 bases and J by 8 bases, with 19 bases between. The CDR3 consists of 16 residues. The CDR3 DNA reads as TGTGCCAGCAGCCCCAGGGCAGGCGGAGGGGATTCACCCCTCCACTTT. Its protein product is CASSPRAGGGDSPLHF.

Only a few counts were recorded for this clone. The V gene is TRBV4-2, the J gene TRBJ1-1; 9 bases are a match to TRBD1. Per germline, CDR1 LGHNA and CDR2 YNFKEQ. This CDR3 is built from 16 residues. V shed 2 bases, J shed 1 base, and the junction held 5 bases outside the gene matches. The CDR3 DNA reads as TGTGCCAGCAGCCAAAAATGGGGACAGGGGAACACTGAAGCTTTCTTT. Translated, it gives CASSQKWGQGNTEAFF.

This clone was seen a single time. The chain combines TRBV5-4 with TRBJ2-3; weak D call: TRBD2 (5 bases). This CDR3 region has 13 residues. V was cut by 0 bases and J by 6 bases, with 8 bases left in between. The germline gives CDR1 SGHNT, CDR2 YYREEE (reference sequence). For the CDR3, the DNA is TGTGCCAGCAGCTTGGAACTAGGTGATACGCAGTATTTT. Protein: CASSLELGDTQYF.

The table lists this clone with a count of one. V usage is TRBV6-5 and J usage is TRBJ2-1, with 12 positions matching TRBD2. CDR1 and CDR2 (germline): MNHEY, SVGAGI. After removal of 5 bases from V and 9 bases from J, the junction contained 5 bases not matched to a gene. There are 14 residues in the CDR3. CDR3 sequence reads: CASSRLAGATEQFF. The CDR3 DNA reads TGTGCCAGCAGTCGACTAGCGGGAGCCACTGAGCAGTTCTTC.

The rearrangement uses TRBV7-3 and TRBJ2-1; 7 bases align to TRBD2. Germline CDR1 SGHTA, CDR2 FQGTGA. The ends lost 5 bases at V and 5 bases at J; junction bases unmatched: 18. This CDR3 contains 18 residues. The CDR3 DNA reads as TGTGCCAGCAGCCGCCGCCTGACCCCGGGACTACCCCACAATGAGCAGTTCTTC. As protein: CASSRRLTPGLPHNEQFF.

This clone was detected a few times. The CDR3 is CASSWGDRTNTGELFF. Written as DNA, the CDR3 is TGCGCCAGCAGCTGGGGGGACAGAACGAACACCGGGGAGCTGTTTTTT. This chain uses TRBV5-1 with TRBJ2-2; TRBD1 is a possible D gene (7 bases). With 3 bases removed from V and 0 bases from J, the gap between germline ends came to 12 bases. The CDR3 spans 16 residues. Germline CDR1 is SGHRS and CDR2 is YFSETQ.

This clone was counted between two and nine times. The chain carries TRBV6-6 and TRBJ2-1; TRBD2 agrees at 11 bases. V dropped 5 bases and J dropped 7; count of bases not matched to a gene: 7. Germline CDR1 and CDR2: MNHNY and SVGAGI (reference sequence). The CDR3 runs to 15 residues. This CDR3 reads CASSPMTSGINEQFF. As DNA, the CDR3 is TGTGCCAGCAGTCCGATGACTAGCGGGATAAATGAGCAGTTCTTC.

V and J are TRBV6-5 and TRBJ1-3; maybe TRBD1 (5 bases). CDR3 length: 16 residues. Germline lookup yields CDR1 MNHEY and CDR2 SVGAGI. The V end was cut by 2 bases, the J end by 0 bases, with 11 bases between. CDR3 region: CASSYLTGRSGNTIYF. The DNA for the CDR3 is TGTGCCAGCAGTTACCTTACAGGCCGCTCTGGAAACACCATATATTTT.

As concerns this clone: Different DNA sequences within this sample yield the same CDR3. The CDR3: CASSSGLAGSTDTQYF. The CDR3 DNA follows: TGCGCCAGCAGCTCAGGACTAGCGGGGAGCACAGATACGCAGTATTTT. This sequence joins TRBV5-1 and TRBJ2-3, with 12 bases matching TRBD2. CDR1 and CDR2 from the germline V gene are SGHRS and YFSETQ. The CDR3 consists of 16 residues. V gave up 3 bases and J gave up 0 bases; unmatched junction bases: 2.

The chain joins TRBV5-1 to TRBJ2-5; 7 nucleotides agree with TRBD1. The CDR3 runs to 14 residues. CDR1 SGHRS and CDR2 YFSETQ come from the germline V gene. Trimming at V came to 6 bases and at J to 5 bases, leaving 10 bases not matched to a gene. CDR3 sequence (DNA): TGCGCCAGCACAAGGGGGCGAAATGGTGAGACCCAGTACTTC. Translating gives CASTRGRNGETQYF.

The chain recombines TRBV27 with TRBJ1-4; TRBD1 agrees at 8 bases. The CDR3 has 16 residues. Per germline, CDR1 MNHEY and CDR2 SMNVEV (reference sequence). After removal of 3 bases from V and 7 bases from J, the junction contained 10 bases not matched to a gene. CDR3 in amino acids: CASSFLRTGRIEKLFF. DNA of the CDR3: TGTGCCAGCAGTTTCCTTCGGACAGGGCGAATTGAAAAACTGTTTTTT. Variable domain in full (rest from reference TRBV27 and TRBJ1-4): EAQVTQNPRYLITVTGKKLTVTCSQNMNHEYMSWYRQDPGLGLRQIYYSMNVEVTDKGDVPEGYKVSRKEKRNFPLILESPSPNQTSLYFCASSFLRTGRIEKLFFGSGTQLSVL.

The CDR3 region is CATSRDRDYGYTF. The CDR3 nucleotides read TGTGCCACCAGCAGGGACAGGGATTATGGCTACACCTTC. The chain combines TRBV15 with TRBJ1-2; TRBD1 agrees at 8 bases. Germline CDR1 is LNHNV and CDR2 is YYDKDF (reference sequence). There are 13 residues in the CDR3. Germline trimming cut 3 bases from V and 5 bases from J; bases unmatched to any gene: 2.

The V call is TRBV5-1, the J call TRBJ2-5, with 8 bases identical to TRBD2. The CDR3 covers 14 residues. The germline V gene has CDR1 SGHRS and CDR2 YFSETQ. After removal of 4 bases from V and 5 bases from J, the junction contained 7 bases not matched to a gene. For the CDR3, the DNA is TGCGCCAGCAGCCTGGCCGGGACTAGTGAGACCCAGTACTTC. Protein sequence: CASSLAGTSETQYF. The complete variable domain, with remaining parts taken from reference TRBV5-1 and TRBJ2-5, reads KAGVTQTPRYLIKTRGQQVTLSCSPISGHRSVSWYQQTPGQGLQFLFEYFSETQRNKGNFPGRFSGRQFSNSRSEMNVSTLELGDSALYLCASSLAGTSETQYFGPGTRLLVL.